This TCR beta chain was identified during a study of blood T cell repertoires in COVID-19. Study-level background: From the United States, Italy and Spain came samples of acute and convalescent COVID-19. From T cells, B-cell-depleted T cells, or PBMCs came the material, which was cDNA or gDNA.

Per the original data handling: Reference gene primer amplification yielded estimated nucleated cell counts. Libraries were prepared by immunoSEQ multiplex PCR; TCRdb keeps only in-frame clonotypes and omits some of them. Clone size and V and J calls were adopted from that table, with D and trimming inferred from the DNA. This sample has a few hundred thousand clones, with around 86% found just once. V was shortened by 4 bases and J by 0 bases, with 15 bases between the two germline ends. The CDR3 totals 16 residues. Germline values: CDR1 SGHTS, CDR2 YDEGEE. Sequencing was performed on peripheral blood. The genes are TRBV5-8 and TRBJ2-3; tentatively, D is TRBD1 (5 bases). This clonotype originated in a man aged 45-65 years with active or convalescent COVID-19. In nucleotides, the CDR3 is TGTGCCAGCAGCCGCAAGGGGCGTCCAAGCACAGATACGCAGTATTTT. It encodes CASSRKGRPSTDTQYF.